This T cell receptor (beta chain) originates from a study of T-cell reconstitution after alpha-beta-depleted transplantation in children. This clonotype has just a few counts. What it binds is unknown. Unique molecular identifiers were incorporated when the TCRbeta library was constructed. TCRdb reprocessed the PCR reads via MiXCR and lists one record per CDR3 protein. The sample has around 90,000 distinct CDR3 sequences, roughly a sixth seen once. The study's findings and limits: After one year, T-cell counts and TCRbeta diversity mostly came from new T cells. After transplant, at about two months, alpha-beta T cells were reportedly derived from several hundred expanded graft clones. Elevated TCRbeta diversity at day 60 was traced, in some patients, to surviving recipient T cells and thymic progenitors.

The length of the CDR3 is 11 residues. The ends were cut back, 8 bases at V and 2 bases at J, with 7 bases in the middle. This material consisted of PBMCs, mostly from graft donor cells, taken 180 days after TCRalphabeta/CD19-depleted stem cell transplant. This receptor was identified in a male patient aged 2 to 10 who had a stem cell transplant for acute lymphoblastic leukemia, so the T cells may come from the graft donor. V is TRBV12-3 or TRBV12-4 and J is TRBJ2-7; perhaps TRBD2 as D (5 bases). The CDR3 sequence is CASSGTYEQYF. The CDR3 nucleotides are TGTGCCAGCTCGGGGACCTACGAGCAGTACTTC.